The rows below give T cell receptor beta chains drawn from one sample of a study of blood T cell repertoires in COVID-19. Libraries were prepared by immunoSEQ multiplex PCR; TCRdb keeps only in-frame clonotypes and omits some of them. The table includes about 350,000 clones, 88% detected once. Sequences were obtained from peripheral blood. These receptors were taken from a woman in her 70s with COVID-19, enrolled during active disease. Each CDR3 is given with its conserved first and last residue. A D gene is named only where the DNA matches it firmly. Size tells how often a clone was seen (once, few, many) or the class of an expanded clone, and some rows leave it out.

TRBJ1-1,.,.,16,TRBV4-1,TGCGCCAGCAGCCAAGGGGGGGTGCGAATGAACACTGAAGCTTTCTTT,CASSQGGVRMNTEAFF
TRBJ1-2,.,.,13,TRBV2,TGTGCCAGCAGCGAAACAGGCCCCTATGGCTACACCTTC,CASSETGPYGYTF
TRBJ2-3,.,.,14,TRBV5-1,TGCGCCAGCTGCCCGGTAGGGGACACAGATACGCAGTATTTT,CASCPVGDTDTQYF
TRBJ2-3,.,.,15,TRBV19,TGTGCCAGTAGTCCCACAGGGTGGGGCACAGATACGCAGTATTTT,CASSPTGWGTDTQYF
TRBJ1-2,.,TRBD1,15,TRBV24-1,TGTGCCACCAGTGACCCTAGGACAGGGCACTATGGCTACACCTTC,CATSDPRTGHYGYTF
TRBJ1-5,.,.,15,TRBV5-1,TGCGCCAGCAGCTTGTCGGGGGGCAGCAATCAGCCCCAGCATTTT,CASSLSGGSNQPQHF
TRBJ1-2,.,.,18,TRBV21-1,TGTGCCAGCAGCAAAGACCGTAGCGTAAAGGGTATACACTATGGCTACACCTTC,CASSKDRSVKGIHYGYTF
TRBJ1-3,.,TRBD1,19,TRBV24-1,TGTGCCACCACCGCGGACAGGGTCCGGGTAGCCGGGGGAGGAAACACCATATATTTT,CATTADRVRVAGGGNTIYF
TRBJ1-1,few,.,15,TRBV28,TGTGCCAGCAGTTTGATGGGCCAAGGTGGCACTGAAGCTTTCTTT,CASSLMGQGGTEAFF
TRBJ2-2,.,.,16,TRBV5-4,TGTGCCAGCAGCTTCCCGACTCAAACGGGAGCCGGGGAGCTGTTTTTT,CASSFPTQTGAGELFF
TRBJ1-4,.,TRBD1,14,TRBV19,TGTGCCAGTAGTGAGACAGGGAGTAATGAAAAACTGTTTTTT,CASSETGSNEKLFF
TRBJ1-3,.,TRBD1,15,TRBV18,TGTGCCAGCTCCCCAAAGGGGGCGGCAGGAAACACCATATATTTT,CASSPKGAAGNTIYF
TRBJ2-3,.,.,16,TRBV9,TGTGCCAGCAGCGTAGTCGGGGGACTCAACACAGATACGCAGTATTTT,CASSVVGGLNTDTQYF
TRBJ2-3,.,TRBD1,16,TRBV5-1,TGCGCCAGCAGCCCCCACAGGGGGGCAGACGGGGATACGCAGTATTTT,CASSPHRGADGDTQYF
TRBJ1-2,.,.,14,TRBV30,TGTGCCTGGAGTGTCCTTGAGCGGGCGAGAAATTTTTTTTTC,CAWSVLERARNFFF
TRBJ1-6,.,.,15,TRBV7-2,TGTGCCAGCAGTACCGGGATTATCACAAATTCACCCCTCCACTTT,CASSTGIITNSPLHF
TRBJ2-7,.,TRBD1,15,TRBV7-2,TGTGCCAGCAGCTTAGTGTTGGGACAGGCCTACGAGCAGTACTTC,CASSLVLGQAYEQYF
TRBJ2-2,.,.,15,TRBV5-1,TGCGCCAGCAGCCGGGGGGCCGATAGTGGCGGGGAGCTGTTTTTT,CASSRGADSGGELFF
TRBJ1-3,.,TRBD1,16,TRBV7-2,TGTGCCAGCAGCTTAGAGCCAACAGGGGGCGGAAACACCATATATTTT,CASSLEPTGGGNTIYF
TRBJ1-1,few,TRBD1,14,TRBV6-5,TGTGCCAGCAGTCCCCGGGACAGGGGAATTGAAGCTTTCTTT,CASSPRDRGIEAFF
TRBJ1-2,.,.,20,TRBV21-1,TGTGCCAGCAGCAAAGCGGTCGGTAGGGACAGGGGGCAATGGGGATATGGCTACACCTTC,CASSKAVGRDRGQWGYGYTF
TRBJ1-2,.,.,14,TRBV19,TGTGCCAGTAGTATAGGAGGTCCCAACTATGGCTACACCTTC,CASSIGGPNYGYTF
TRBJ1-5,.,TRBD1,20,TRBV6-6,TGTGCCAGCAGCCCCTGGGCGGGACAGGGCCGTGAGCAAATGGGGCAGCCCCAGCATTTT,CASSPWAGQGREQMGQPQHF
TRBJ2-1,.,TRBD2,17,TRBV3-1/TRBV3-2,TGTGCCAGCAGCCAAGATTCCCTAGCGGGGCTGGGGGATGAGCAGTTCTTC,CASSQDSLAGLGDEQFF
TRBJ1-2,few,TRBD1,16,TRBV7-9,TGTGCCAGCAGCTTAAGCGAGGGGACAGGGGTAGGAGGCTACACCTTC,CASSLSEGTGVGGYTF
TRBJ1-4,few,.,15,TRBV7-2,TGTGCCAGCAGCTTAGGGGGGGTTTCTAATGAAAAACTGTTTTTT,CASSLGGVSNEKLFF
TRBJ1-5,.,.,14,TRBV7-2,TGTGCCAGCAGCTTAGGTTGGACAGACCAGCCCCAGCATTTT,CASSLGWTDQPQHF
TRBJ1-2,few,TRBD1,13,TRBV13,TGTGCCACCAGACAGGGGGGATACTATGGCTACACCTTC,CATRQGGYYGYTF
TRBJ1-1,once,.,11,TRBV2,TGTGCCAGCAGTGTTTATACTGAAGCTTTCTTT,CASSVYTEAFF
TRBJ2-3,once,TRBD2,15,TRBV7-3,TGTGCCAGCAGCAGGTCCAGCGGGGAGACGGATACGCAGTATTTT,CASSRSSGETDTQYF
TRBJ1-1,.,.,13,TRBV5-4,TGTGCCAGCAGCTTCCGCGGGGGAACTGAAGCTTTCTTT,CASSFRGGTEAFF
TRBJ1-5,few,TRBD1,14,TRBV5-1,TGCGCCAGCAGCTTACAGGGGGATGATCAGCCCCAGCATTTT,CASSLQGDDQPQHF
TRBJ1-2,few,TRBD1,17,TRBV4-2,TGTGCCAGCAGCCAAGAAGGAAGAACAGGGGGCGCCGATGGCTACACCTTC,CASSQEGRTGGADGYTF